This T cell receptor beta chain came from a study of T cell responses to AZD1222 COVID-19 vaccine. Germline V gene data show CDR1 as MDHEN and CDR2 as SYDVKM. The CDR3 is 14 residues long. V lost 5 bases, J lost 5 bases, and 8 bases stayed unmatched. Second doses at about 4 or about 12 weeks were pooled. Libraries were prepared by immunoSEQ multiplex PCR; TCRdb keeps only in-frame clonotypes and omits some of them. The repertoire includes some 170,000 clones, 94% of them detected once, and roughly 5.6% sits in the top ten. The V gene is TRBV28, the J gene TRBJ2-7, with 8 positions matching TRBD2. The source is an adult who received the AZD1222 COVID-19 vaccine. Sequenced here: peripheral blood, sampled 28 days after the second AZD1222 dose. CDR3 amino acids: CASSPLREEDEQYF. The CDR3 bases are TGTGCCAGCAGTCCCCTGCGGGAGGAGGACGAGCAGTACTTC.